Presented here are 32 T cell receptor beta chains from one specimen sequenced in a study of vaccination and CD4 T cells after COVID-19 (dated by TCRdb to the early 2020s). The treatment or condition label on this specimen signifies: roughly 10-day PBMC culture with coronavirus spike peptide pools or control peptides (ViraFEST assay). The antigens these receptors bind are not known. Libraries were constructed by PCR. Sequenced on an Illumina iSeq 100. DNA from cultured CD4+ T cells underwent TCR sequencing with the Oncomine TCR Beta short-read assay at the Johns Hopkins FTIC core. TCRdb cleaned the public reads at Q25 with fastp, built clones with MiXCR and kept in-frame beta chains. Identical CDR3 protein sequences are pooled into one entry, listed with their most common genes and DNA. This sample holds about 20,000 distinct CDR3 sequences; approximately 50% were observed only once. 4.5% to 5% of the sample belongs to the ten largest clones.

The material was CD4+ T cells from blood, cultured in vitro, obtained before SARS-CoV-2 vaccination. These receptors all come from a human donor who had recovered from COVID-19.

The rearrangement links TRBV7-9 to TRBJ1-4; D possibly corresponds to TRBD1 (6 bases). From germline, CDR1 is SEHNR and CDR2 FQNEAQ (reference sequence). V was clipped by 5 bases and J by 4 bases, with 17 bases between them. CDR3 length: 16 residues. The CDR3 nucleotides read TGTGCCAGCAGCCCAACCTCAGGGGAGGTTAATGAAAAACTGTTTTTT. This gives the protein CASSPTSGEVNEKLFF.

The chain carries TRBV7-2 and TRBJ2-7; TRBD2 is a possible D gene (7 bases). CDR1 is SGHTA and CDR2 is FQGNSA in the germline V gene. V was shortened by 5 bases and J by 6 bases, with 17 bases between the two germline ends. This CDR3 spans 14 amino acids. CDR3 in amino acids: CASSAGRGVGEQYF. Written as DNA, the CDR3 is TGTGCCAGCAGCGCGGGGAGGGGGGTGGGCGAGCAGTACTTC.

This rearrangement joins TRBV12-3 or TRBV12-4 to TRBJ2-7; D is ambiguous. Trimming pared 0 bases from V and 2 bases from J, leaving 11 bases between. The CDR3 covers 15 residues. CDR3 sequence: CASSLARSSPYEQYF. Here the CDR3 DNA reads TGTGCCAGCAGTTTAGCCCGGAGTAGCCCCTACGAGCAGTACTTC.

V and J are TRBV7-2 and TRBJ1-2; D remains ambiguous. V lost 1 base, J lost 7 bases, and 7 bases lay in between. The length of the CDR3 is 12 residues. The germline gives CDR1 SGHTA, CDR2 FQGNSA. The CDR3 DNA reads as TGTGCCAGCAGCTTAGGGGGTGGTGGCTACACCTTC. Its protein is CASSLGGGGYTF.

The chain recombines TRBV7-2 with TRBJ2-7; no clear D. The ends were cut back, 3 bases at V and 8 bases at J, with 8 bases in the middle. Germline CDR1 SGHTA, CDR2 FQGNSA. This CDR3 region has 11 residues. The CDR3 is CASSFRKKQYF. CDR3 coding DNA: TGTGCCAGCAGCTTCAGAAAAAAGCAGTACTTC.

This clonotype was observed once. This rearrangement joins TRBV20-1 to TRBJ1-5; D is uncertain. Germline CDR1 DFQATT, CDR2 SNEGSKA (reference sequence). The CDR3 is 12 amino acids. Between the trimmed V and J ends, which lost 4 bases and 5 bases, there was a span of 9 bases. In DNA form, the CDR3 reads TGCAGTGCTATCCAGGCTGATCAGCCCCAGCATTTT. Protein: CSAIQADQPQHF.

In this sample, this clonotype turned up a few times. This chain uses TRBV15 with TRBJ1-5; D is undetermined. Trimming cost V 3 bases and J 7 bases, with 16 bases left between them. The CDR3 has 15 amino acids. Germline-derived CDR1 and CDR2 are LNHNV and YYDKDF (reference sequence). CDR3 amino acids: CATSSGEVEEQPQHF. For the CDR3, the DNA is TGTGCCACCAGCAGCGGTGAGGTTGAGGAACAGCCCCAGCATTTT. Variable domain in full (rest from reference TRBV15 and TRBJ1-5): DAMVIQNPRYQVTQFGKPVTLSCSQTLNHNVMYWYQQKSSQAPKLLFHYYDKDFNNEADTPDNFQSRRPNTSFCFLDIRSPGLGDTAMYLCATSSGEVEEQPQHFGDGTRLSIL.

This clonotype was counted a few times. The V and J genes are TRBV27 and TRBJ2-7; 7 nucleotides line up with TRBD1. Germline lookup yields CDR1 MNHEY and CDR2 SMNVEV (reference sequence). V lost 6 bases, J lost 5 bases, and 7 bases stayed unmatched. CDR3 length: 13 amino acids. In DNA form, the CDR3 reads TGTGCCAGCAGGCACCGGGACAGAAACGAGCAGTACTTC. Translating gives CASRHRDRNEQYF.

This clonotype showed up just a few times. The chain employs TRBV19 and TRBJ1-6; 7 bases agree with TRBD1. Germline V gene sequence: CDR1 LNHDA, CDR2 SQIVND (reference sequence). J gave up 6 bases and V 6 bases, and 11 bases lay outside the gene matches. This CDR3 is built from 16 residues. The CDR3 here is CASSVYPKGANSPLHF. The CDR3 DNA reads as TGTGCCAGTAGCGTATACCCCAAGGGGGCTAATTCACCCCTCCACTTT.

This clonotype was counted once. J is TRBJ1-2 and V is TRBV4-2, with D possibly being TRBD1 (6 bases). Between the trimmed V and J ends, which lost 4 bases and 3 bases, there was a span of 21 bases. The CDR3 totals 17 residues. Germline CDR1 and CDR2: LGHNA and YNFKEQ. The CDR3 spells CASSPPVRGGDDYGYTF. The CDR3, as DNA: TGTGCCAGCAGCCCACCCGTTAGAGGGGGGGATGACTATGGCTACACCTTC.

The V call is TRBV19, the J call TRBJ1-6, with D maybe TRBD1 (5 bases). This CDR3 has 16 amino acids. From germline, CDR1 is LNHDA and CDR2 SQIVND (reference sequence). The ends were cut back, 5 bases at V and 7 bases at J, with 18 bases in the middle. The CDR3 bases are TGTGCCAGTAGTGCCGGCGGGGGGGAAAGAAATTCACCCCTCCACTTT. It codes for CASSAGGGERNSPLHF.

The rearrangement uses TRBV15 and TRBJ1-1; 7 nucleotides align to TRBD1. Trimming cost V 3 bases and J 0 bases; bases outside gene matches: 4. CDR3 length equals 15 residues. Germline assignment: CDR1 LNHNV and CDR2 YYDKDF (reference sequence). The CDR3 loop is CATSRGGTVNTEAFF. Written as DNA, the CDR3 is TGTGCCACCAGCAGGGGGGGGACAGTGAACACTGAAGCTTTCTTT.

This clonotype was detected only a few times. The J gene is TRBJ2-3, the V gene TRBV27, with TRBD2 matching 8 bases. The CDR3 consists of 15 residues. Germline lookup yields CDR1 MNHEY and CDR2 SMNVEV (reference sequence). V shed 5 bases, J shed 2 bases, and the junction held 6 bases outside the gene matches. The DNA of the CDR3 is TGTGCCAGCAGTCTAACTAGCGGTTCCACAGATACGCAGTATTTT. It translates to CASSLTSGSTDTQYF.

This CDR3 is CASSLAAGGGETQYF. CDR3 bases: TGTGCCAGCAGCTTAGCGGCAGGGGGCGGGGAGACCCAGTACTTC. The chain carries TRBV7-2 and TRBJ2-5; TRBD1 matches 8 bases. Germline CDR1 and CDR2: SGHTA and FQGNSA. The CDR3 sequence is 15 residues long. V lost 0 bases, J lost 5 bases, and 5 bases stayed unmatched. Full variable domain (rest looked up from reference TRBV7-2 and TRBJ2-5): GAGVSQSPSNKVTEKGKDVELRCDPISGHTALYWYRQSLGQGLEFLIYFQGNSAPDKSGLPSDRFSAERTGGSVSTLTIQRTQQEDSAVYLCASSLAAGGGETQYFGPGTRLLVL.

This clonotype was detected only a few times. The chain recombines TRBV20-1 with TRBJ1-1; no reliable D call. Deletions cut 4 bases from V and 4 bases from J, with 10 bases between. CDR1 and CDR2 (germline): DFQATT, SNEGSKA (reference sequence). This CDR3 has 12 residues. The DNA for the CDR3 is TGCAGTGCTATTCATGGAGGCACTGAAGCTTTCTTT. The encoded protein is CSAIHGGTEAFF.

This clonotype came up a few times. V usage is TRBV19 and J usage is TRBJ2-7; perhaps TRBD2 as D (6 bases). Germline V gives CDR1 LNHDA, CDR2 SQIVND (reference sequence). The CDR3 totals 15 residues. The V end lost 6 bases, the J end lost 0 bases, and 15 bases lay between the germline ends. In DNA, the CDR3 is TGTGCCAGTAGGGGACTCCGAAGTGGCTCCTACGAGCAGTACTTC. Its translation is CASRGLRSGSYEQYF.

This clonotype was counted only a few times. The rearrangement joins TRBV7-6 to TRBJ2-5, with 7 bases fitting TRBD2. Trimming cost V 0 bases and J 2 bases; bases outside gene matches: 0. Per the germline V gene, CDR1 is SGHVS and CDR2 is FNYEAQ. The CDR3 is 14 amino acids. CDR3 protein: CASSLAGGQETQYF. CDR3 sequence (DNA): TGTGCCAGCAGCTTAGCCGGGGGGCAAGAGACCCAGTACTTC.

V gene TRBV20-1 combines with J gene TRBJ2-1; 11 nucleotides agree with TRBD2. V was pared by 6 bases and J by 4 bases, with 8 bases of the junction left unmatched. Looked up from germline, CDR1 is DFQATT and CDR2 is SNEGSKA (reference sequence). CDR3 length: 15 amino acids. Here the CDR3 DNA reads TGCAGTGCCGAACCCACTAGCGGGGGTTACAATGAGCAGTTCTTC. This codes for CSAEPTSGGYNEQFF.

The J gene is TRBJ2-5, the V gene TRBV15, with D maybe TRBD1 (6 bases). CDR1 and CDR2 (germline): LNHNV, YYDKDF (reference sequence). CDR3 length: 15 residues. Between the trimmed V and J ends, which lost 5 bases and 2 bases, there was a span of 15 bases. The CDR3 loop is CATSGIRTEQETQYF. As DNA, the CDR3 is TGTGCCACCAGCGGGATTAGGACAGAACAAGAGACCCAGTACTTC.

V is TRBV7-2 and J is TRBJ2-7; perhaps TRBD2 as D (6 bases). CDR1 and CDR2 from the germline V gene are SGHTA and FQGNSA. CDR3 length equals 14 residues. The V end was cut by 1 base, the J end by 4 bases, with 11 bases between. DNA for the CDR3: TGTGCCAGCAGCTTAGATGTTGGGGGGTACGAGCAGTACTTC. Its protein is CASSLDVGGYEQYF.

The genes are TRBV7-9 and TRBJ1-1; D unclear. Looked up from germline, CDR1 is SEHNR and CDR2 is FQNEAQ (reference sequence). The CDR3 runs to 15 residues. V shed 5 bases and J shed 3 bases, with 16 bases lying between them. In nucleotides, the CDR3 is TGTGCCAGCAGCCCTCAAGGCCGGGGAGACACTGAAGCTTTCTTT. As protein: CASSPQGRGDTEAFF.

The chain uses TRBV7-6 and TRBJ2-3, with 7 nucleotides matching TRBD2. V shed 3 bases and J 5 bases; nucleotides not matched to a gene: 8. CDR1 is SGHVS and CDR2 is FNYEAQ in the germline V gene. There are 15 residues in the CDR3. The CDR3 protein is CASSFLAGEGDTQYF. Written as DNA, the CDR3 is TGTGCCAGCAGCTTCCTCGCGGGGGAGGGAGATACGCAGTATTTT.

The chain combines TRBV7-9 with TRBJ1-1; 7 nucleotides line up with TRBD1. There are 14 residues in the CDR3. With 5 bases clipped from V and 4 bases from J, the junction kept 7 bases outside the gene matches. Germline V gives CDR1 SEHNR, CDR2 FQNEAQ (reference sequence). CDR3 in DNA: TGTGCCAGCAGCCTTGACAGGGCCATCACTGAAGCTTTCTTT. Its protein product is CASSLDRAITEAFF.

The rearrangement links TRBV7-2 to TRBJ2-7; tentatively, D is TRBD1 or TRBD2 (5 bases each). The CDR3 totals 15 residues. Trimming cost V 7 bases and J 2 bases, with 18 bases left between them. Germline CDR1 SGHTA, CDR2 FQGNSA. The CDR3 coding sequence is TGTGCCAGCAACCCGGTGGTGGGGGTCCCCTACGAGCAGTACTTC. It yields the protein CASNPVVGVPYEQYF. The variable domain in full, completed from reference TRBV7-2 and TRBJ2-7, reads GAGVSQSPSNKVTEKGKDVELRCDPISGHTALYWYRQSLGQGLEFLIYFQGNSAPDKSGLPSDRFSAERTGGSVSTLTIQRTQQEDSAVYLCASNPVVGVPYEQYFGPGTRLTVT.

CDR3 coding DNA: TGCAGTGCTACCGGGACTAGCGGAGTATACGAGCAGTACTTC. Residues: CSATGTSGVYEQYF. This sequence joins TRBV20-1 and TRBJ2-7, with TRBD2 matching 11 bases. This CDR3 has 14 residues. V lost 4 bases and J lost 4; bases outside the gene matches: 6. The V gene's germline CDR1 is DFQATT and CDR2 SNEGSKA (reference sequence).

The gene calls are TRBV19 and TRBJ1-2; D gene unclear. The ends were cut back, 6 bases at V and 6 bases at J, with 14 bases in the middle. The CDR3 sequence is 13 residues long. Germline lookup yields CDR1 LNHDA and CDR2 SQIVND (reference sequence). CDR3 in amino acids: CASRTLGSDGYTF. Written as DNA, the CDR3 is TGTGCCAGTAGGACCCTCGGAAGCGATGGCTACACCTTC.

This chain links TRBV20-1 with TRBJ1-1; no clear D. Trimming took 1 base from V and 4 from J, leaving 13 bases between them. Germline values: CDR1 DFQATT, CDR2 SNEGSKA (reference sequence). The CDR3 is 14 residues long. CDR3 residues: CSARGRVGFTEAFF. CDR3 nucleotides: TGCAGTGCTAGAGGAAGGGTGGGCTTCACTGAAGCTTTCTTT.

This rearrangement joins TRBV29-1 to TRBJ2-7; 9 bases are a match to TRBD2. This CDR3 contains 16 residues. Germline V lookup: CDR1 SQVTM, CDR2 ANQGSEA. V dropped 4 bases and J dropped 2; count of bases not matched to a gene: 12. This chain's CDR3 is CSVVLAGQGHPYEQYF. In DNA, the CDR3 is TGCAGCGTTGTGCTAGCGGGGCAGGGGCACCCCTACGAGCAGTACTTC.

The chain is built from TRBV20-1 and TRBJ1-6; 7 bases are a match to TRBD1. V dropped 5 bases and J dropped 11; count of bases not matched to a gene: 15. Germline V lookup: CDR1 DFQATT, CDR2 SNEGSKA (reference sequence). The CDR3 spans 15 residues. The CDR3 DNA is TGCAGTGCTGGGAAAAGGACAGGCCGGGATGCACCCCTCCACTTT. It codes for CSAGKRTGRDAPLHF.

A few counts support this clonotype. The CDR3 nucleotides are TGTGCCAGCAGTTCAGGAGCGGGCCAAGAGACCCAGTACTTC. Its translation is CASSSGAGQETQYF. V gene TRBV6-5 combines with J gene TRBJ2-5, with a weak D call TRBD2 (6 bases). Germline V gene lookup returns CDR1 MNHEY and CDR2 SVGAGI. This CDR3 comprises 14 residues. Trimming took off 4 bases at V and 1 base at J, with 10 bases between the two ends.

V and J are TRBV7-7 and TRBJ2-5; D is unresolved. This CDR3 contains 13 residues. Germline-derived CDR1 and CDR2 are SSHAT and FNYEAQ (reference sequence). With 5 bases removed from V and 4 bases from J, the gap between germline ends came to 11 bases. The CDR3 protein is CASSEAVTETQYF. The CDR3 DNA follows: TGTGCCAGCAGCGAGGCGGTTACAGAGACCCAGTACTTC.

This clonotype was seen more than once but under ten times. The genes are TRBV7-2 and TRBJ1-1; a possible D gene is TRBD1 (5 bases). V was trimmed by 6 bases and J by 0 bases, leaving 11 bases between them. Per germline, CDR1 SGHTA and CDR2 FQGNSA. This CDR3 spans 14 amino acids. The CDR3 loop reads CASRAGLMNTEAFF. The CDR3 coding sequence is TGTGCCAGCAGGGCGGGACTGATGAACACTGAAGCTTTCTTT.